This TCR beta chain originates from a study of blood T cell repertoires in COVID-19. The wider study: T cells, B-cell-depleted T cells, or PBMCs supplied cDNA or gDNA.

Methods used by the authors: Nucleated cell number was recorded as an estimate derived from reference gene primer amplification. The protocol was immunoSEQ multiplex PCR, while the TCRdb copy is restricted to in-frame clones and leaves out a portion. That table is the source of V, J and clone size, and D and trimming were worked out from the DNA. The sample comprises roughly 43,000 clones, around 83% of which are singletons, and approximately 43% rests with the top ten. The TCR originated in an elderly woman with acute or convalescent COVID-19. What was sequenced was peripheral blood.

CDR3 in DNA: TGTGCCAGCAGTGAAGGAAAGGGCGGAGGTGAAAAACTGTTTTTT. Its translation is CASSEGKGGGEKLFF. The chain employs TRBV2 and TRBJ1-4; D is undetermined. This CDR3 region has 15 residues. Germline loops: CDR1 SNHLY, CDR2 FYNNEI. V gave up 1 base and J gave up 7 bases, with 13 bases separating them.